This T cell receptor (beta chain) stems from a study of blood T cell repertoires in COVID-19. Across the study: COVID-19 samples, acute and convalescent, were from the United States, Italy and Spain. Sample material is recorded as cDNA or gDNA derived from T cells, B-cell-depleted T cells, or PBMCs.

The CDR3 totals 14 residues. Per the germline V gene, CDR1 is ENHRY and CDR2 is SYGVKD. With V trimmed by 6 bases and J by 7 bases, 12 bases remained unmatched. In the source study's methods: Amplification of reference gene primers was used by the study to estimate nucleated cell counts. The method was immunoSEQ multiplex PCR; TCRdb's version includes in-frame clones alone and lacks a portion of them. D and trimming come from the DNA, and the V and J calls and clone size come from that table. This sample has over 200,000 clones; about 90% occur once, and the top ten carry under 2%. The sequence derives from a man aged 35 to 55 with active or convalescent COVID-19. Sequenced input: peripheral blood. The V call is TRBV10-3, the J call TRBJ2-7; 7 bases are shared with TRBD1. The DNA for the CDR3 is TGTGCCATCAGCGCATCGACAGGGCCCCGGGAGCAGTACTTC. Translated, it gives CAISASTGPREQYF.